This T cell receptor beta chain was profiled in a study of shared clonotypes between healthy human individuals. Germline V gene sequence: CDR1 SGHNT, CDR2 YYREEE (reference sequence). V shed 4 bases and J shed 3 bases, with 16 bases lying between them. The CDR3 is 15 residues long. When replicate PCRs were run on sorted subsets, they used around 200 ng DNA, some 33,000 T cell genomes. The method was immunoSEQ multiplex PCR; TCRdb's version includes in-frame clones alone and lacks a portion of them. The sample holds millions of clones; around 94% are singletons and the top ten take around 0.14%. Nashville, Tennessee was home to all donors, who were Caucasian adults. Comments on this clone: Its antigen is not identified.

Study outcomes and limitations: A reduction in generation probabilities was seen for non-shared clonotypes relative to those shared by all four donors.

This TCR was sampled from a man in his late teens or twenties in good health. Sequenced: naive CD4+ T cells sorted from blood. The sample's subset: CD45RA+ positively selected. The chain couples TRBV5-4 to TRBJ1-1; D gene uncertain. The CDR3: CASSHTGISHTEAFF. In DNA form, the CDR3 reads TGTGCCAGCAGCCATACCGGGATCTCCCACACTGAAGCTTTCTTT.